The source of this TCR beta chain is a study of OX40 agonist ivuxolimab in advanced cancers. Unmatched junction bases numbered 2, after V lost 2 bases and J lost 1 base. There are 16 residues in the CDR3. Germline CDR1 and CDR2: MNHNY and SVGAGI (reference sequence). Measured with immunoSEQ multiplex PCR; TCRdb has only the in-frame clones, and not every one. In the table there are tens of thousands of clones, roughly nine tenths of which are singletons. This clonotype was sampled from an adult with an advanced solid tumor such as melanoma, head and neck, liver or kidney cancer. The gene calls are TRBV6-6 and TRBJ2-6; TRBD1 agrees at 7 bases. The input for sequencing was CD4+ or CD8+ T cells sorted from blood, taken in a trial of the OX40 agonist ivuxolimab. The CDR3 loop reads CASSYVQGSGANVLTF. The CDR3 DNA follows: TGTGCCAGCAGTTACGTACAGGGGTCTGGGGCCAACGTCCTGACTTTC.